Reported below is one T cell receptor beta chain. These data originate in a study of early T cells in non-severe SARS-CoV-2 infection. About the research overall: RNA in bulk from unsorted whole blood was sequenced, and chains were unpaired.

This CDR3 is 13 amino acids long. The V gene lost 6 bases and the J gene lost 4 bases, with 11 bases spanning the gap. Germline V gives CDR1 SGHNT, CDR2 YYREEE (reference sequence). The TCR library protocol was used to attach unique molecular identifiers. These identifiers were attached to individual cDNA molecules. TCRdb re-called the 5' RACE reads through MiXCR, storing one row per CDR3 protein. The sample lists some 30,000 distinct CDR3 sequences, around 5% occurring once. Sequenced: whole blood. The rearrangement links TRBV5-4 to TRBJ1-5; D call uncertain. The sequence was collected from an adult who was a healthcare worker with PCR-confirmed SARS-CoV-2 infection or an uninfected control (not recorded which). CDR3 sequence reads: CASTPGQNQPQHF. CDR3 DNA sequence: TGTGCCAGCACCCCGGGTCAAAATCAGCCCCAGCATTTT.